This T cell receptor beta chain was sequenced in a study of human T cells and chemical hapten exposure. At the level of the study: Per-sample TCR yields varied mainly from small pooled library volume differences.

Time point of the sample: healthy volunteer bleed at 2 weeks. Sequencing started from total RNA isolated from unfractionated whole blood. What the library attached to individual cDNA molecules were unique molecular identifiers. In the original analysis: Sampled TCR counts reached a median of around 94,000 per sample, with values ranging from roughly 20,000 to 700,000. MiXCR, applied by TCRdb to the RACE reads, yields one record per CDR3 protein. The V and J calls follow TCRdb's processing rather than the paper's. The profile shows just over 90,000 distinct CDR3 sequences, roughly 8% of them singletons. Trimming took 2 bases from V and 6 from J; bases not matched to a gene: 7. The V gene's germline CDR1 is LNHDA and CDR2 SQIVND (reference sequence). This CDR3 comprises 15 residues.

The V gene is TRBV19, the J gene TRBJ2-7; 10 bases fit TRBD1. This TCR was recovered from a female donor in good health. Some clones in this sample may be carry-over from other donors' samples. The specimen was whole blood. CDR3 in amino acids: CASSIPGQGFSEQYF. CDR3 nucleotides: TGTGCCAGTAGTATACCGGGACAGGGGTTTTCCGAGCAGTACTTC.